What follows are 14 T cell receptor beta chains derived from one specimen sequenced in a study of blood T cells in healthy people across ages. The second PCR ran about 6 to 11 cycles with a sample-barcoded 5' primer and J-beta primers. TCRdb re-analysed the 5' RACE reads in MiXCR, keeping a single row per CDR3 protein. This table has 1.5 million to 2 million distinct CDR3 sequences, around half appearing once. Sequencing was carried out using blood. Source of these receptors: a woman aged 40 to 50 in good health.

The gene calls are TRBV6-2 or TRBV6-3 and TRBJ2-5; D may match TRBD1 or TRBD2 (5 bases each). Germline values: CDR1 MNHEY, CDR2 SVGEGT. Trimming stripped 6 bases from V and 5 bases from J, with 13 bases between. The CDR3 has 13 residues. CDR3 nucleotide sequence: TGTGCCAGCAGCTCCAGGGACGTGGAGACCCAGTACTTC. Amino acids: CASSSRDVETQYF.

The V and J genes are TRBV20-1 and TRBJ2-5; D is unclear. V lost 6 bases and J lost 5, with 16 bases in between. The CDR3 has 13 residues. From germline, CDR1 is DFQATT and CDR2 SNEGSKA (reference sequence). CDR3 nucleotide sequence: TGCAGTGCCTCGAGAGGAAGCAGGGAGACCCAGTACTTC. This sequence encodes CSASRGSRETQYF.

CDR3 residues: CASSLGLLLTDTQYF. CDR3 sequence (DNA): TGTGCCAGCAGCTTAGGGCTCCTCCTCACAGATACGCAGTATTTT. The chain joins TRBV11-2 to TRBJ2-3; the D is unclear. The germline gives CDR1 SGHAT, CDR2 FQNNGV. The CDR3 is made up of 15 amino acids. Trimming removed 1 base at V and 2 bases at J, with 10 bases between.

A note on this clonotype: Relative to the germline gene, one junction end is altered; a read error may explain this. The chain recombines TRBV3-1 with TRBJ2-1, with D uncertain. CDR3 length equals 13 residues. The germline V gene has CDR1 LGHDT and CDR2 YNNKEL (reference sequence). This chain's CDR3 is CASSQVPYSEQFF. The CDR3 nucleotides are TGTGCCAGCAGCCAAGTTCCCTACAGTGAGCAGTTCTTC.

The chain combines TRBV14 with TRBJ2-3; maybe TRBD1 (5 bases). The CDR3 spans 14 residues. The V gene's germline CDR1 is SGHDN and CDR2 FVKESK. The ends were cut back, 1 base at V and 5 bases at J, with 10 bases in the middle. DNA for the CDR3: TGTGCCAGCAGCCAAGCAGGGTTCGGAGATACGCAGTATTTT. Its protein product is CASSQAGFGDTQYF.

This clonotype was counted at least ten times. The V call is TRBV12-3 or TRBV12-4, the J call TRBJ2-7, with a weak D call TRBD2 (5 bases). This CDR3 contains 12 residues. V was cut by 5 bases and J by 4 bases, with 9 bases left in between. As DNA, the CDR3 is TGTGCCAGCAGTCCTCTAGCTTACGAGCAGTACTTC. Residues: CASSPLAYEQYF.

The chain is built from TRBV18 and TRBJ1-1; D ambiguous. The CDR3 spans 15 residues. Deletions cut 3 bases from V and 1 base from J, with 12 bases between. CDR1 is KGHSH, CDR2 LQKENI, per germline. CDR3 sequence: CASSPELTPNTEAFF. The DNA of the CDR3 is TGTGCCAGCTCACCCGAACTGACCCCGAACACTGAAGCTTTCTTT.

V usage is TRBV28 and J usage is TRBJ2-3; 7 bases are shared with TRBD1. Trimming at V came to 8 bases and at J to 4 bases, leaving 12 bases not matched to a gene. The CDR3 sequence is 15 residues long. CDR1 and CDR2 (germline): MDHEN, SYDVKM. CDR3 DNA: TGTGCCAGCCGACCGACAGGGTTTGTTCCAGATACGCAGTATTTT. Amino acid sequence: CASRPTGFVPDTQYF.

This clonotype was recorded a few times. The chain is built from TRBV7-2 and TRBJ2-4; 11 positions agree with TRBD2. Judging by the DNA end, TRBJ2-7 fits better; the J call may be wrong. Germline V gives CDR1 SGHTA, CDR2 FQGNSA. The CDR3 consists of 14 residues. This CDR3 is CASSHSGGAFEQYF. The CDR3 nucleotides are TGTGCCAGCAGCCATAGCGGGGGGGCTTTCGAGCAGTACTTC.

The table lists this clonotype with a count of one. The chain is built from TRBV5-1 and TRBJ2-5, with a tentative D call TRBD1 (6 bases). CDR1 and CDR2 (germline): SGHRS, YFSETQ. The CDR3 is made up of 15 amino acids. Trimming shortened V by 5 bases and J by 4 bases, and 18 bases separated the two germline ends. The DNA for the CDR3 is TGCGCCAGCAGACCTGGCAGGGGCGTCGGAGAGACCCAGTACTTC. It specifies CASRPGRGVGETQYF.

This clonotype occurred a few times. Here the CDR3 reads CASSLETAYNEQFF. The CDR3 region has the DNA TGTGCCAGCAGCCTAGAGACAGCCTACAATGAGCAGTTCTTC. This sequence joins TRBV7-2 and TRBJ2-1, with D possibly TRBD1 on 5 matching bases. The V gene lost 5 bases and the J gene lost 2 bases, with 10 bases spanning the gap. This CDR3 has 14 amino acids. Germline CDR1 reads SGHTA; CDR2 reads FQGNSA. Based on the CDR3 plus reference TRBV7-2 and TRBJ2-1, the full variable domain is GAGVSQSPSNKVTEKGKDVELRCDPISGHTALYWYRQSLGQGLEFLIYFQGNSAPDKSGLPSDRFSAERTGGSVSTLTIQRTQQEDSAVYLCASSLETAYNEQFFGPGTRLTVL.

V and J are TRBV5-1 and TRBJ1-5, with D unresolved. CDR3 size: 12 residues. The germline V gene encodes CDR1 SGHRS and CDR2 YFSETQ. The V end was cut by 8 bases, the J end by 7 bases, with 13 bases between. CDR3 sequence reads: CARQVKTQPQHF. Here the CDR3 DNA reads TGCGCCAGGCAAGTGAAGACCCAGCCCCAGCATTTT.

In its sample, this clonotype was seen a few times. The chain combines TRBV7-9 with TRBJ2-3, with a weak D call TRBD2 (6 bases). This CDR3 comprises 17 residues. CDR1 SEHNR and CDR2 FQNEAQ come from the germline V gene (reference sequence). The V end lost 0 bases, the J end lost 0 bases, and 13 bases lay between the germline ends. CDR3 loop: CASSLARGSSSTDTQYF. For the CDR3, the DNA is TGTGCCAGCAGCTTAGCGCGGGGCAGCTCTAGCACAGATACGCAGTATTTT.

This clonotype showed up just a few times. This chain joins TRBV28 and TRBJ2-7; D not certain. Trimming cost V 10 bases and J 2 bases, with 12 bases left between them. The CDR3 loop spans 12 amino acids. Germline V lookup: CDR1 MDHEN, CDR2 SYDVKM. DNA for the CDR3: TGTGCCACCCGCGATCTTCCCTACGAGCAGTACTTC. It translates to CATRDLPYEQYF. Supplemented by reference TRBV28 and TRBJ2-7, the full variable domain reads DVKVTQSSRYLVKRTGEKVFLECVQDMDHENMFWYRQDPGLGLRLIYFSYDVKMKEKGDIPEGYSVSREKKERFSLILESASTNQTSMYLCATRDLPYEQYFGPGTRLTVT.